This is a list of T cell receptor beta chains from one sample in a study of control samples from healthy donors and cancer patients. Some clones are missing from TCRdb's copy, which holds only in-frame ones; the method was immunoSEQ multiplex PCR. The sample has more than 15,000 clones, roughly 91% seen once; the top ten hold around 9.3%. The specimen was PBMCs. The origin of the receptors is a woman aged 55-70 years with head and neck cancer. Each CDR3 is given with its conserved first and last residue. A D gene is named only where the DNA matches it firmly. Size is omitted from some rows. Given values are once, few, many or a class for expanded clones.

j_call	d_call	v_call	clone_size	cdr3_nt	cdr3_aa
TRBJ1-1	-	TRBV19	-	TGTGCCAGTAGCCCCTCCAGGCCCCAGTACACTGAAGCTTTCTTT	CASSPSRPQYTEAFF
TRBJ2-1	-	TRBV10-1	-	TGCGCCAGCAGTGACAGGGCCTACAATGAGCAGTTCTTC	CASSDRAYNEQFF
TRBJ2-1	-	TRBV18	-	TGTGCCAGCTCACCGGGTAAATGGTCCAACAATGAGCAGTTCTTC	CASSPGKWSNNEQFF
TRBJ2-1	-	TRBV10-3	-	TGTGCCATCAGTGCGTCAGGGAGGACCTACAATGAGCAGTTCTTC	CAISASGRTYNEQFF
TRBJ1-1	TRBD1	TRBV7-9	once	TGTGCCAGCAGCTTAGGGACAGGGGAATATGAAGCTTTCTTT	CASSLGTGEYEAFF
TRBJ1-2	-	TRBV9	-	TGTGCCAGCCACGGCCATAACTATGGCTACACCTTC	CASHGHNYGYTF
TRBJ2-7	-	TRBV13	once	TGTGCCAGCAGCTTAGAAGGGGGCTACGAGCAGTACTTC	CASSLEGGYEQYF
TRBJ2-3	TRBD2	TRBV4-1	-	TGCGCCAGCAGCCAGGGGCCGGGACTAGCGGGCACAGATACGCAGTATTTT	CASSQGPGLAGTDTQYF
TRBJ1-4	-	TRBV3-1/TRBV3-2	-	TGTGCCAGCAGCCAAGCGGGACCGGGTAATGAAAAACTGTTTTTT	CASSQAGPGNEKLFF
TRBJ2-5	-	TRBV19	-	TGTGCCAGTAGTGATAGACAGCAAGAGACCCAGTACTTC	CASSDRQQETQYF
TRBJ2-7	TRBD2	TRBV30	-	TGTGCCTCGGGACTAGCGGACTCCTACGAGCAGTACTTC	CASGLADSYEQYF
TRBJ1-5	-	TRBV28	-	TGTGCCAGCAGTTTTACTGGGAGGATAGCGGTTAGCAATCAGCCCCAGCATTTT	CASSFTGRIAVSNQPQHF
TRBJ1-1	TRBD1	TRBV5-1	-	TGCGCCAGCAGCCCCATTGGACAGGGGATGAACACTGAAGCTTTCTTT	CASSPIGQGMNTEAFF
TRBJ2-7	-	TRBV20-1	once	TGCAGTGCTAGTACGTCCTACGAGCAGTACTTC	CSASTSYEQYF
TRBJ2-3	-	TRBV5-1	-	TGCGCCAGCAGCTTGCGCAGGTACACAGATACGCAGTATTTT	CASSLRRYTDTQYF
TRBJ1-1	-	TRBV27	-	TGTGCCAGCAGTTTGACATCCCGTGGGTTCGGAGCTTTCTTT	CASSLTSRGFGAFF
TRBJ1-1	TRBD1	TRBV6-5	-	TGTGCCAGCAGTTACGGGGACAGCCAGAACACTGAAGCTTTCTTT	CASSYGDSQNTEAFF
TRBJ2-1	TRBD1	TRBV14	-	TGTGCCAGCAGCCGGGACAGAAACAATGAGCAGTTCTTC	CASSRDRNNEQFF
TRBJ1-5	TRBD1	TRBV27	-	TGTGCCAGCAGTTTCAGGGCAGGGGGCAGCAATCAGCCCCAGCATTTT	CASSFRAGGSNQPQHF
TRBJ1-3	-	TRBV10-3	-	TGTGCCATCAGTGTTTTGGGCACCACGTTCTCTGGAAACACCATATATTTT	CAISVLGTTFSGNTIYF
TRBJ2-1	TRBD1	TRBV27	once	TGTGCCAGCAGTTCCCACAGGGGGCTGGTCAATGAGCAGTTCTTC	CASSSHRGLVNEQFF
TRBJ1-1	-	TRBV18	few	TGTGCCAGCTCACCACCGGGGAACCTGCCCACTGAAGCTTTCTTT	CASSPPGNLPTEAFF
TRBJ2-1	TRBD2	TRBV7-9	-	TGTGCCAGCAGCCCGAGAGTAGGCGGACTAGCGGCGTTCGGTGAGCAGTTCTTC	CASSPRVGGLAAFGEQFF
TRBJ2-6	TRBD2	TRBV19	-	TGTGCCAGTATCCCGGGGGGCTCTGGGGCCAACGTCCTGACTTTC	CASIPGGSGANVLTF
TRBJ2-7	-	TRBV30	-	TGTGCCTGGAATCTGGGGGCGAAAGAGGAGCAGTACTTC	CAWNLGAKEEQYF
TRBJ2-7	-	TRBV28	-	TGTGCCAGCAGTTTGGGTGGGGGGTACGAGCAGTACTTC	CASSLGGGYEQYF
TRBJ2-1	-	TRBV19	-	TGTGCCAGTAGAGTAGGTATAAATTACTACAATGAGCAGTTCTTC	CASRVGINYYNEQFF
TRBJ1-1	TRBD1	TRBV10-3	-	TGTGCCATCAGCCCAGCGAAGGGACAGAAAAACACTGAAGCTTTCTTT	CAISPAKGQKNTEAFF
TRBJ2-1	-	TRBV5-5	once	TGTGCCAGCAGCTTGGCCTGGGCTACTTACAATGAGCAGTTCTTC	CASSLAWATYNEQFF
TRBJ2-1	TRBD2	TRBV6-5	-	TGTGCCAGTCCGGGGGGGACTGAGCAGTTCTTC	CASPGGTEQFF
TRBJ2-7	TRBD2	TRBV2	once	TGTGCCAGCACTATCCTAGCGGGACGGGACGAGCAGTACTTC	CASTILAGRDEQYF
TRBJ2-7	-	TRBV18	-	TGTGCCAGCTCACCCCCGGGGGGCGCGATCTACGAGCAGTACTTC	CASSPPGGAIYEQYF
TRBJ2-7	TRBD2	TRBV3-1/TRBV3-2	-	TGTGCCAGCAGCCAAGATCGAGCGGGAGCTCTCTACGAGCAGTACTTC	CASSQDRAGALYEQYF
TRBJ2-2	-	TRBV2	-	TGTGCCAGCAGTGTGGACCCCCGGTCGACCGGGGAGCTGTTTTTT	CASSVDPRSTGELFF
TRBJ1-2	TRBD1	TRBV3-1/TRBV3-2	-	TGTGCCAGCAGCCAAGAATACAGGGGTAACTATGGCTACACCTTC	CASSQEYRGNYGYTF
TRBJ2-7	-	TRBV5-4	-	TGTGCCAGCAGCTTGGGGGGCACGGACAAGGGCTTC	CASSLGGTDKGF
TRBJ2-1	-	TRBV7-3	-	TGTGCCAGCAGCTTAGGACATCTGGACAATGAGCAGTTCTTC	CASSLGHLDNEQFF
TRBJ2-1	-	TRBV12-3/TRBV12-4	-	TGTGCCAGCAGTTTAGCCTGGTTGAATGAGCAGTTCTTC	CASSLAWLNEQFF
TRBJ2-2	-	TRBV14	-	TGTGCCAGCAGCCCCGCTCGGCCCCAGATGACCGGGGAGCTGTTTTTT	CASSPARPQMTGELFF
TRBJ1-1	-	TRBV15	-	TGTGCCACCAGCAGAGATCCCGGTAGGAGTAGTGAAGCTTTCTTT	CATSRDPGRSSEAFF
TRBJ2-7	TRBD1	TRBV19	-	TGTGCCAGTAGTATCGGGACAGGTGCCTACGAGCAGTACTTC	CASSIGTGAYEQYF
TRBJ1-2	TRBD1	TRBV27	-	TGTGCCAGCAGTCAAGGACAGGGGAGAGCCAACTATGGCTACACCTTC	CASSQGQGRANYGYTF
TRBJ1-1	-	TRBV30	-	TGTGCCTGGACTACCGGGGGGGCGGGCACTGAAGCTTTCTTT	CAWTTGGAGTEAFF
TRBJ1-1	-	TRBV30	-	TGTGCCTGGAGTGTCGCGGAGAACACTGAAGCTTTCTTT	CAWSVAENTEAFF
TRBJ2-2	TRBD1	TRBV5-6	-	TGTGCCAGCAGCTTTTTGGGACAGATAAACACCGGGGAGCTGTTTTTT	CASSFLGQINTGELFF
TRBJ2-3	-	TRBV5-1	-	TGCGCCAGCAGCTTGGTCCAGGGCGTTGGCACAGATACGCAGTATTTT	CASSLVQGVGTDTQYF
TRBJ1-3	TRBD1	TRBV7-9	-	TGTGCCAGCAGTAACAGGGGGCAGGTTCCTGGAAACACCATATATTTT	CASSNRGQVPGNTIYF
TRBJ1-1	TRBD1	TRBV2	-	TGTGCCAGCCGGGCTGCAGGGGGAGGAACTGAAGCTTTCTTT	CASRAAGGGTEAFF
TRBJ2-5	TRBD2	TRBV5-4	-	TGTGCCAGCAGCTCCCGACTAGCGGGAGGAGAGACCCAGTACTTC	CASSSRLAGGETQYF